These 20 T cell receptor beta chains were sequenced from one sample in a study of blood T cells in healthy people across ages. Through a sample-barcoded 5' primer and a J-beta primer mix, a second PCR was run for about 6 to 11 cycles. MiXCR, applied by TCRdb to the 5' RACE reads, yields one record per CDR3 protein. The table records 750,000 to 950,000 distinct CDR3 sequences, less than 70% of them present only once. The sequenced material came from blood. The receptor source for this set is an elderly man in good health.

The chain has TRBV28 and TRBJ2-1; 8 bases are shared with TRBD1. The germline V gene encodes CDR1 MDHEN and CDR2 SYDVKM. The CDR3 is made up of 15 amino acids. V gave up 5 bases and J gave up 5 bases; unmatched junction bases: 8. CDR3: CASSVRDRSNNEQFF. CDR3 nucleotide sequence: TGTGCCAGCAGTGTCCGGGACAGGAGCAACAATGAGCAGTTCTTC.

This sequence joins TRBV7-6 and TRBJ1-6; D remains ambiguous. Germline V gene sequence: CDR1 SGHVS, CDR2 FNYEAQ. The CDR3 runs to 16 residues. The V gene lost 2 bases and the J gene lost 2 bases, with 10 bases spanning the gap. CDR3 sequence (DNA): TGTGCCAGCAGCTTATTCCCGACCCCCTATAATTCACCCCTCCACTTT. Its translation is CASSLFPTPYNSPLHF.

This clonotype occurred once. The gene calls are TRBV24-1 and TRBJ2-1; D tentatively fits TRBD1 or TRBD2 (5 bases each). CDR1 is KGHDR, CDR2 SFDVKD, per germline. Trimming left V 4 bases short and J 6 bases short, with 18 bases between. The length of the CDR3 is 16 residues. This CDR3 reads CATSDPSGPRGNEQFF. CDR3 coding DNA: TGTGCCACCAGTGACCCGTCGGGGCCAAGGGGCAATGAGCAGTTCTTC.

This clonotype has only a few counts. Germline and junction disagree at one end, which may indicate a read error. V usage is TRBV24-1 and J usage is TRBJ2-1; tentatively, D is TRBD1 or TRBD2 (6 bases each). Looked up from germline, CDR1 is KGHDR and CDR2 is SFDVKD. The CDR3 contains 15 residues. This CDR3 is CATSDRGLDSNEQFF. The CDR3 nucleotides are TGTGCTACCAGTGATCGGGGGCTAGATAGCAATGAGCAGTTCTTC.

The rearrangement joins TRBV3-1 to TRBJ1-2; D remains unclear. Between the trimmed V and J ends, which lost 0 bases and 5 bases, there was a span of 13 bases. The CDR3 sequence is 15 residues long. Germline V gene sequence: CDR1 LGHDT, CDR2 YNNKEL (reference sequence). As DNA, the CDR3 is TGTGCCAGCAGCCAAGATTTCGGATTAACTTATGGCTACACCTTC. This encodes CASSQDFGLTYGYTF. The whole variable domain, remainder taken from reference TRBV3-1 and TRBJ1-2, is DTAVSQTPKYLVTQMGNDKSIKCEQNLGHDTMYWYKQDSKKFLKIMFSYNNKELIINETVPNRFSPKSPDKAHLNLHINSLELGDSAVYFCASSQDFGLTYGYTFGSGTRLTVV.

This clonotype has a handful of counts. The CDR3 bases are TGTGCCCCAGTGGGCGGGAGACGGGCCTACGAGCAGTACTTC. The encoded protein is CAPVGGRRAYEQYF. The chain links TRBV27 to TRBJ2-7; 7 nucleotides match TRBD2. The CDR3 extends over 14 amino acids. Germline trimming cut 11 bases from V and 2 bases from J; bases unmatched to any gene: 12. Germline V CDR1 and CDR2: MNHEY, SMNVEV (reference sequence).

This clonotype was counted a few times. This chain uses TRBV20-1 with TRBJ2-4; the match to TRBD1 covers 7 bases. Germline V gene lookup returns CDR1 DFQATT and CDR2 SNEGSKA (reference sequence). This CDR3 is 14 amino acids long. The trim removed 5 bases at V and 4 bases at J, leaving 8 bases unmatched. CDR3: CSAHSGTDKNIQYF. For the CDR3, the DNA is TGCAGTGCTCATTCCGGGACAGATAAAAACATTCAGTACTTC.

The V call is TRBV6-6, the J call TRBJ1-4; D gene ambiguous. From germline, CDR1 is MNHNY and CDR2 SVGAGI (reference sequence). The CDR3 extends over 13 amino acids. V dropped 2 bases and J dropped 1 base, with 2 bases sitting between them. DNA for the CDR3: TGTGCCAGCAGTTACGTAACTAATGAAAAACTGTTTTTT. This translates into CASSYVTNEKLFF.

This clonotype was seen a handful of times. V and J are TRBV29-1 and TRBJ2-1, with D uncertain. The CDR3 is 13 residues long. Germline V lookup: CDR1 SQVTM, CDR2 ANQGSEA. V shed 7 bases and J shed 5 bases, with 15 bases lying between them. CDR3 sequence (DNA): TGCAGCGCCTCACGGACGGCGGACAATGAGCAGTTCTTC. It yields the protein CSASRTADNEQFF.

The sample holds one count of this clonotype. The chain couples TRBV20-1 to TRBJ1-2, with a weak D call TRBD1 (5 bases). The CDR3 runs to 16 residues. Per the germline V gene, CDR1 is DFQATT and CDR2 is SNEGSKA (reference sequence). V lost 3 bases and J lost 2, with 19 bases in between. The CDR3 loop reads CSARGVREGSNYGYTF. Written as DNA, the CDR3 is TGCAGTGCTAGGGGAGTCAGGGAGGGTTCCAACTATGGCTACACCTTC.

The J gene is TRBJ2-7, the V gene TRBV29-1; D is possibly TRBD2 (6 bases). Trimming took off 6 bases at V and 2 bases at J, with 14 bases between the two ends. This CDR3 has 13 residues. Germline V gives CDR1 SQVTM, CDR2 ANQGSEA. CDR3 in DNA: TGCAGCGTGGACTCAGGGAGGACCTACGAGCAGTACTTC. Its translation: CSVDSGRTYEQYF.

J is TRBJ2-1 and V is TRBV3-1; the match to TRBD2 covers 10 bases. V was clipped by 6 bases and J by 4 bases; unmatched bases: 12. Germline V gene lookup returns CDR1 LGHDT and CDR2 YNNKEL (reference sequence). CDR3 length: 17 amino acids. The CDR3 bases are TGTGCCAGCAGTCGCGACCTTCTAGCGGGAGTATACAATGAGCAGTTCTTC. Encoded protein: CASSRDLLAGVYNEQFF.

This clonotype was counted only a few times. This chain links TRBV10-3 with TRBJ1-2, with D perhaps matching TRBD1 (5 bases). Germline V gene lookup returns CDR1 ENHRY and CDR2 SYGVKD. Trimming left V 4 bases short and J 4 bases short, with 10 bases between. The CDR3 is 13 residues long. CDR3 in amino acids: CAISAGTGYGYTF. The DNA of the CDR3 is TGTGCCATCAGTGCGGGAACAGGCTATGGCTACACCTTC.

J is TRBJ2-7 and V is TRBV6-2 or TRBV6-3; D might be TRBD2 (5 bases). V gave up 6 bases and J gave up 3 bases, with 12 bases separating them. Germline V gives CDR1 MNHEY, CDR2 SVGEGT. The CDR3 is made up of 13 amino acids. Here the CDR3 DNA reads TGTGCCAGCAGCTATACTAGAGACTACGAGCAGTACTTC. Its translation: CASSYTRDYEQYF.

CDR3 bases: TGTGCCAGCAGTTTCCGGTTTAATCAGCCCCAGCATTTT. Translating gives CASSFRFNQPQHF. The chain is built from TRBV28 and TRBJ1-5; D remains unclear. V lost 3 bases and J 4 bases, leaving 7 bases between the germline ends. Per the germline V gene, CDR1 is MDHEN and CDR2 is SYDVKM. This CDR3 contains 13 residues.

This chain connects TRBV12-3 or TRBV12-4 to TRBJ1-6, with 7 nucleotides matching TRBD1. With 4 bases clipped from V and 11 bases from J, the junction kept 11 bases outside the gene matches. The CDR3 totals 15 residues. This CDR3 reads CASSSSQGGLTPLHF. In DNA form, the CDR3 reads TGTGCCAGCAGTTCCTCCCAAGGGGGCTTAACACCCCTCCACTTT.

The genes are TRBV28 and TRBJ2-5, with 7 bases lining up with TRBD1. Gene TRBJ2-7 matches the end of the DNA better, so the J call may be wrong. Per the germline V gene, CDR1 is MDHEN and CDR2 is SYDVKM. The CDR3 loop spans 15 amino acids. The CDR3 nucleotides read TGTGCCAGCAGTTTAAGGTTCGGGACAGTCGACGAGCAGTACTTC. Amino acid sequence: CASSLRFGTVDEQYF.

This chain connects TRBV20-1 to TRBJ2-3, with 7 bases fitting TRBD1. Losses at the gene ends were 3 bases for V and 0 bases for J; bases not matched to a gene: 6. The CDR3 length is 15 residues. Per germline, CDR1 DFQATT and CDR2 SNEGSKA (reference sequence). CDR3 protein: CSARGQPSSTDTQYF. DNA of the CDR3: TGCAGTGCTAGGGGACAGCCGTCTAGCACAGATACGCAGTATTTT.

This chain links TRBV18 with TRBJ1-4, with 10 bases identical to TRBD1. Germline V gives CDR1 KGHSH, CDR2 LQKENI. The CDR3 is 14 amino acids. After removal of 2 bases from V and 8 bases from J, the junction contained 2 bases not matched to a gene. CDR3 sequence (DNA): TGTGCCAGCTCACCAGGGACAGGGGACGAAAAACTGTTTTTT. Protein: CASSPGTGDEKLFF.

V is TRBV20-1 and J is TRBJ2-3, with 8 bases lining up with TRBD2. The CDR3 is 14 residues long. Germline loops: CDR1 DFQATT, CDR2 SNEGSKA (reference sequence). Germline trimming cut 3 bases from V and 6 bases from J; bases unmatched to any gene: 8. The CDR3 coding sequence is TGCAGTGCTAGTGGAGCGGGAGCCGAGGATACGCAGTATTTT. Translating gives CSASGAGAEDTQYF.